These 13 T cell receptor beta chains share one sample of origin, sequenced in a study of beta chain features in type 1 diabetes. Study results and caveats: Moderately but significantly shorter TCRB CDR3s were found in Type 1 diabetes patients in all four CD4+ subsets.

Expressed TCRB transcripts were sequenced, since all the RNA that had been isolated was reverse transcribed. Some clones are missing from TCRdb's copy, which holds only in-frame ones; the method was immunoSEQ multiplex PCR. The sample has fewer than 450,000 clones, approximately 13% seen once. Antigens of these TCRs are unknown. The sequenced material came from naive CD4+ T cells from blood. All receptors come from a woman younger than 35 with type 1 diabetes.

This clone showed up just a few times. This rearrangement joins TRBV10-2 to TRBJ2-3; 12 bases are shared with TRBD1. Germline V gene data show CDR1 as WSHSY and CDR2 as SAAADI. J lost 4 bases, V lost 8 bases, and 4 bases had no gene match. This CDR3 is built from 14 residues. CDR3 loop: CASSGTGGADTQYF. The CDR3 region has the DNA TGCGCCAGCTCCGGGACAGGGGGCGCAGATACGCAGTATTTT.

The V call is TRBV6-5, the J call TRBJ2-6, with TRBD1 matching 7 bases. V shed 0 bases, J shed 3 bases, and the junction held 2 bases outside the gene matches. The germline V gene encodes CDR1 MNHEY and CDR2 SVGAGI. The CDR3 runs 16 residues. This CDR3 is CASSYSGGFGANVLTF. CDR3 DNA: TGTGCCAGCAGTTACTCAGGGGGCTTTGGGGCCAACGTCCTGACTTTC.

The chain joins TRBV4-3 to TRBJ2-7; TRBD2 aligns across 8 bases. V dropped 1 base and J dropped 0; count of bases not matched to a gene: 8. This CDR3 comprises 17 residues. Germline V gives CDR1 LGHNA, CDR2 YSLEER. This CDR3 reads CASSQGQTSESSYEQYV. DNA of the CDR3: TGCGCCAGCAGCCAAGGGCAGACTAGCGAGAGCTCCTACGAGCAGTACGTC.

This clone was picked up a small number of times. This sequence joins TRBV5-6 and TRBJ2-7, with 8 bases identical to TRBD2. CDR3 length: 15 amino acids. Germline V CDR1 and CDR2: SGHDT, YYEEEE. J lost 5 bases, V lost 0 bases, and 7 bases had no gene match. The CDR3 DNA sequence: TGTGCCAGCAGCTTGGTCGGCGGGAGGTGGAACGAGCAGTACTTC. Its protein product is CASSLVGGRWNEQYF.

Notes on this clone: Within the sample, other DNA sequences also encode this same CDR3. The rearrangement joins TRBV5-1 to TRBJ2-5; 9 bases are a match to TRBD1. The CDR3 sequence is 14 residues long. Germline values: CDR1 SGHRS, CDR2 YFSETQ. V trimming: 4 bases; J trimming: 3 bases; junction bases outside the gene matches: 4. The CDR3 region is CASSPGQGKETQYF. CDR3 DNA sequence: TGCGCCAGCAGCCCCGGACAGGGGAAAGAGACCCAGTACTTC. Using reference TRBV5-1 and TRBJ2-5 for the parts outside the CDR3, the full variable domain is KAGVTQTPRYLIKTRGQQVTLSCSPISGHRSVSWYQQTPGQGLQFLFEYFSETQRNKGNFPGRFSGRQFSNSRSEMNVSTLELGDSALYLCASSPGQGKETQYFGPGTRLLVL.

CDR3 DNA sequence: TGTGCCAGCAGTTTCGGAGGGGAGAGGGTCTATGGCTACACCTTC. This codes for CASSFGGERVYGYTF. V usage is TRBV28 and J usage is TRBJ1-2; weak D call: TRBD1 (5 bases). The CDR3 extends over 15 amino acids. V lost 3 bases to trimming and J lost 4 bases, with 15 bases between them. Per germline, CDR1 MDHEN and CDR2 SYDVKM.

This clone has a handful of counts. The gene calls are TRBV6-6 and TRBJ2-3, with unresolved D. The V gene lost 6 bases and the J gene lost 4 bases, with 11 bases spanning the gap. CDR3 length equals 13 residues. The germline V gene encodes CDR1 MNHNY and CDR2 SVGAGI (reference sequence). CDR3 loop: CASRNSLADTQYF. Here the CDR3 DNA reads TGTGCCAGCAGGAACTCCCTCGCAGATACGCAGTATTTT.

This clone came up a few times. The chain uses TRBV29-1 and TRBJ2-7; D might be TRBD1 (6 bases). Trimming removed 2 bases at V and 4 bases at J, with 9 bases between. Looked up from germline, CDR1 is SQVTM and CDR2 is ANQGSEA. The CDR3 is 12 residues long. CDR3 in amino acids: CSVEYTGYEQYF. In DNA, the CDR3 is TGCAGCGTTGAATACACAGGGTACGAGCAGTACTTC.

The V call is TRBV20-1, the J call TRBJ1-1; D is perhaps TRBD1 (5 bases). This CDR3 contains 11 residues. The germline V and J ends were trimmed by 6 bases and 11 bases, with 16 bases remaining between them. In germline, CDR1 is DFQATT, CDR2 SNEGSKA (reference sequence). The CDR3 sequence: CSALVGGTAFF. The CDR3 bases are TGCAGTGCCCTGGTGGGGGGTACTGCTTTCTTT.

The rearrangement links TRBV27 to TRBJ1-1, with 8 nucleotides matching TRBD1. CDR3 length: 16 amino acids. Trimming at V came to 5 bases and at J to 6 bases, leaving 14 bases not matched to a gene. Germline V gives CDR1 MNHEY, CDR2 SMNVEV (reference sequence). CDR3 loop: CASSPGQGRGEAEAFF. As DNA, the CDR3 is TGTGCCAGCAGTCCAGGACAGGGCAGGGGGGAAGCTGAAGCTTTCTTT.

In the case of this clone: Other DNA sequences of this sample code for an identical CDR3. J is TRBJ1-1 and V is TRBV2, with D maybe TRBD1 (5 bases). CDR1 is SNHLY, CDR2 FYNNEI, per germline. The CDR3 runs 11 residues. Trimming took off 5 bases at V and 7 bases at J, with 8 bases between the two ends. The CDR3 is CASSRQNEAFF. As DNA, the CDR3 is TGTGCCAGCAGTAGACAGAATGAAGCTTTCTTT.

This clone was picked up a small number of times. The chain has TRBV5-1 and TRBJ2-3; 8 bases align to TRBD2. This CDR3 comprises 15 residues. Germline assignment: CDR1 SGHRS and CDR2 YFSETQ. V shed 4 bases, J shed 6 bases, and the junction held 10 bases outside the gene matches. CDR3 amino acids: CASSPKAGEADTQYF. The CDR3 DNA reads TGCGCCAGCAGCCCTAAAGCGGGAGAGGCGGATACGCAGTATTTT.

This chain's CDR3 is CASSVLPGQLYF. The CDR3 DNA follows: TGTGCCAGCAGTGTCCTCCCGGGACAGCTCTATTTT. The chain couples TRBV2 to TRBJ1-3, with TRBD1 matching over 7 bases. V shed 4 bases, J shed 16 bases, and the junction held 10 bases outside the gene matches. Looked up from germline, CDR1 is SNHLY and CDR2 is FYNNEI. This CDR3 spans 12 amino acids.